These 21 T cell receptor beta chains were all obtained from the same sample, sequenced in a study of a mutant IDH1 vaccine in newly diagnosed glioma. The time point here: week 23, last vaccination. Every vaccine dose comprised 300 ug of mutant IDH1 20-mer peptide plus topical imiquimod. Clones were sequenced by immunoSEQ multiplex PCR, and TCRdb holds only the in-frame ones, with some missing. Found here are some 40,000 clones, 75% to 85% of them singletons; the top ten hold approximately 5.1%. Their cognate antigens are unknown. The sample consisted of PBMCs, taken from a glioma patient whose treatment included an IDH1 peptide vaccine. All receptors come from a man aged 35 to 55 with glioma.

The chain links TRBV27 to TRBJ2-3, with D uncertain. Germline V gene sequence: CDR1 MNHEY, CDR2 SMNVEV (reference sequence). Trimming removed 2 bases at V and 2 bases at J, with 17 bases between. The CDR3 has 17 amino acids. DNA of the CDR3: TGTGCCAGCAGTTTACGGTCGTTAAGGGCTTACACAGATACGCAGTATTTT. This gives the protein CASSLRSLRAYTDTQYF.

This clone was seen only a few times. The chain's CDR3 is CASSPGTGQETQYF. The DNA of the CDR3 is TGTGCCAGCTCACCAGGGACAGGCCAAGAGACCCAGTACTTC. The V gene is TRBV18, the J gene TRBJ2-5; TRBD1 aligns across 8 bases. The V gene end was trimmed by 2 bases and the J gene end by 1 base; junction bases not matched to a gene: 0. The CDR3 runs 14 residues. Germline V CDR1 and CDR2: KGHSH, LQKENI.

The chain uses TRBV7-2 and TRBJ2-5; D possibly corresponds to TRBD1 (5 bases). The J call is in doubt because the DNA end fits TRBJ2-7 better. The CDR3 totals 13 residues. Germline CDR1 is SGHTA and CDR2 is FQGNSA. The CDR3 loop is CASRTPDEYEQYF. DNA of the CDR3: TGTGCCAGCCGGACACCGGATGAATACGAGCAGTACTTC.

The rearrangement links TRBV30 to TRBJ2-5; TRBD1 or TRBD2 may be the D gene (5 bases each). Trimming left V 1 base short and J 4 bases short, with 7 bases between. Germline-derived CDR1 and CDR2 are GTSNPN and SVGIG (reference sequence). This CDR3 region has 12 residues. The CDR3 sequence: CAWSDGGETQYF. The DNA for the CDR3 is TGTGCCTGGAGTGATGGGGGAGAGACCCAGTACTTC.

This clone was seen once. The rearrangement joins TRBV2 to TRBJ1-1; D is unresolved. Per the germline V gene, CDR1 is SNHLY and CDR2 is FYNNEI. The CDR3 has 16 amino acids. The ends were cut back, 5 bases at V and 0 bases at J, with 16 bases in the middle. CDR3 region: CASSPLVSGMNTEAFF. CDR3 in DNA: TGTGCCAGCAGTCCCCTCGTTTCAGGAATGAACACTGAAGCTTTCTTT. Filled out from reference TRBV2 and TRBJ1-1, the complete variable domain reads EPEVTQTPSHQVTQMGQEVILRCVPISNHLYFYWYRQILGQKVEFLVSFYNNEISEKSEIFDDQFSVERPDGSNFTLKIRSTKLEDSAMYFCASSPLVSGMNTEAFFGQGTRLTVV.

The chain employs TRBV11-2 and TRBJ2-1; no clear D gene. This CDR3 is 12 amino acids long. Germline V lookup: CDR1 SGHAT, CDR2 FQNNGV. The V end was cut by 5 bases, the J end by 8 bases, with 10 bases between. The CDR3 region is CASSPGSHEQFF. In DNA, the CDR3 is TGTGCCAGCAGCCCTGGTTCACATGAGCAGTTCTTC.

The chain uses TRBV19 and TRBJ2-7; 7 bases line up with TRBD1. Germline V gene data show CDR1 as LNHDA and CDR2 as SQIVND (reference sequence). V trimming: 4 bases; J trimming: 0 bases; junction bases outside the gene matches: 3. CDR3 length: 14 amino acids. CDR3 protein: CASSTGQHSYEQYF. The CDR3 nucleotides are TGTGCCAGTAGTACGGGACAGCACTCCTACGAGCAGTACTTC. Using reference TRBV19 and TRBJ2-7 for the parts outside the CDR3, the full variable domain is DGGITQSPKYLFRKEGQNVTLSCEQNLNHDAMYWYRQDPGQGLRLIYYSQIVNDFQKGDIAEGYSVSREKKESFPLTVTSAQKNPTAFYLCASSTGQHSYEQYFGPGTRLTVT.

The J gene is TRBJ2-2, the V gene TRBV7-3; TRBD1 might be the D (6 bases). There are 16 residues in the CDR3. Trimming pared 2 bases from V and 5 bases from J, leaving 15 bases between. Germline V CDR1 and CDR2: SGHTA, FQGTGA. CDR3 bases: TGTGCCAGCAGCTTATCCTCAGGGGCAGGGACCGGGGAGCTGTTTTTT. Translation gives CASSLSSGAGTGELFF.

The chain is built from TRBV29-1 and TRBJ2-4; D is uncertain. Deletions cut 0 bases from V and 4 bases from J, with 4 bases between. The CDR3 has 12 residues. Germline V gives CDR1 SQVTM, CDR2 ANQGSEA. CDR3: CSVEDPKNIQYF. For the CDR3, the DNA is TGCAGCGTTGAAGACCCGAAAAACATTCAGTACTTC.

The chain combines TRBV11-2 with TRBJ2-3; D ambiguous. Trimming stripped 5 bases from V and 10 bases from J, with 13 bases between. Germline loops: CDR1 SGHAT, CDR2 FQNNGV. The CDR3 is made up of 12 amino acids. Written as DNA, the CDR3 is TGTGCCAGCAGCCCCCGTGAGTACCCGCAGTATTTT. Protein product: CASSPREYPQYF. The full variable domain, rest sourced from reference TRBV11-2 and TRBJ2-3, is EAGVAQSPRYKIIEKRQSVAFWCNPISGHATLYWYQQILGQGPKLLIQFQNNGVVDDSQLPKDRFSAERLKGVDSTLKIQPAKLEDSAVYLCASSPREYPQYFGPGTRLTVL.

This clone came up a few times. The V call is TRBV19, the J call TRBJ2-1, with D hard to call. This CDR3 is built from 12 residues. V lost 6 bases and J 3 bases, leaving 6 bases between the germline ends. CDR1 and CDR2 (germline): LNHDA, SQIVND (reference sequence). CDR3 sequence reads: CASRSDYNEQFF. CDR3 DNA: TGTGCCAGTAGGTCCGACTACAATGAGCAGTTCTTC.

J is TRBJ1-1 and V is TRBV19; D gene unclear. Trimming shortened V by 2 bases and J by 4 bases, and 20 bases separated the two germline ends. CDR1 LNHDA and CDR2 SQIVND come from the germline V gene (reference sequence). The CDR3 spans 17 residues. The chain's CDR3 is CASSIWVGGPRGTEAFF. The CDR3 DNA sequence: TGTGCCAGTAGTATATGGGTCGGTGGCCCCCGGGGCACTGAAGCTTTCTTT.

The rearrangement links TRBV12-5 to TRBJ1-2, with 8 positions matching TRBD1. The CDR3 has 16 residues. V shed 1 base and J 1 base; nucleotides not matched to a gene: 5. Per the germline V gene, CDR1 is LGHNT and CDR2 is FRNRAP. CDR3 DNA sequence: TGTGCTAGTGGTTTGGGGACAGGGCGTTTTAACTATGGCTACACCTTC. The encoded protein is CASGLGTGRFNYGYTF.

J is TRBJ1-2 and V is TRBV7-8; a possible D gene is TRBD1 (6 bases). From germline, CDR1 is SGHVS and CDR2 FQNEAQ. V was trimmed by 3 bases and J by 8 bases, leaving 19 bases between them. The CDR3 covers 15 residues. CDR3 loop: CASSFMEGVTGGYTF. The CDR3 bases are TGTGCCAGCAGCTTTATGGAGGGGGTTACGGGCGGCTACACCTTC. Full variable domain (rest looked up from reference TRBV7-8 and TRBJ1-2): GAGVSQSPRYKVAKRGQDVALRCDPISGHVSLFWYQQALGQGPEFLTYFQNEAQLDKSGLPSDRFFAERPEGSVSTLKIQRTQQEDSAVYLCASSFMEGVTGGYTFGSGTRLTVV.

As DNA, the CDR3 is TGTGCCAGCAGCTTAGATCAGGGGGGACTCCCGGTCTACAATGAGCAGTTCTTC. Encoded protein: CASSLDQGGLPVYNEQFF. This chain connects TRBV11-2 to TRBJ2-1; D may be TRBD1 (7 bases). Trimming took 0 bases from V and 3 from J, leaving 18 bases between them. Germline V lookup: CDR1 SGHAT, CDR2 FQNNGV. This CDR3 spans 18 amino acids.

The rearrangement joins TRBV19 to TRBJ2-2; tentative D call: TRBD2 (6 bases). Germline-derived CDR1 and CDR2 are LNHDA and SQIVND (reference sequence). V was clipped by 8 bases and J by 0 bases, with 10 bases between them. CDR3 length: 14 residues. DNA of the CDR3: TGTGCCAGTGCCAGCGGGTCGAACACCGGGGAGCTGTTTTTT. It codes for CASASGSNTGELFF.

The chain is built from TRBV19 and TRBJ2-5; TRBD1 aligns across 8 bases. This CDR3 has 14 residues. Germline trimming cut 6 bases from V and 5 bases from J; bases unmatched to any gene: 8. Per germline, CDR1 LNHDA and CDR2 SQIVND (reference sequence). CDR3 sequence: CASSLDRGGETQYF. DNA of the CDR3: TGTGCCAGTAGCCTAGACAGGGGCGGCGAGACCCAGTACTTC.

For the CDR3, the DNA is TGTGCCAGCAGCCATGGACGAACTACAGGGGATACGCAGTATTTT. Translated: CASSHGRTTGDTQYF. The chain joins TRBV11-3 to TRBJ2-3; maybe TRBD1 (6 bases). V shed 5 bases and J shed 6 bases, with 18 bases lying between them. The CDR3 spans 15 residues. Per the germline V gene, CDR1 is SGHNT and CDR2 is YENEEA.

A note on this clone: A read error is the likely source, as a far larger clone sits one nucleotide away. The chain uses TRBV4-2 and TRBJ2-5, with D possibly matching TRBD2 (7 bases). This CDR3 is built from 16 residues. Germline values: CDR1 LGHNA, CDR2 YNFKEQ. V lost 0 bases to trimming and J lost 11 bases, with 22 bases between them. For the CDR3, the DNA is TGTGCCAGCAGCCAAGATGGGGGGGGAAGGGGGAGGGAGCAGTACTTC. This codes for CASSQDGGGRGREQYF.

The rearrangement uses TRBV7-8 and TRBJ1-1; D may be TRBD1 (6 bases). Per the germline V gene, CDR1 is SGHVS and CDR2 is FQNEAQ. CDR3 length equals 14 residues. V lost 5 bases to trimming and J lost 4 bases, with 14 bases between them. The CDR3 DNA reads TGTGCCAGCAGCGTACAGGGAGAATTCACTGAAGCTTTCTTT. This codes for CASSVQGEFTEAFF.

This chain links TRBV10-3 with TRBJ1-6; 7 nucleotides agree with TRBD1. This CDR3 region has 14 residues. Germline V lookup: CDR1 ENHRY, CDR2 SYGVKD. Trimming removed 6 bases from V and 5 bases from J; junction bases left unmatched: 4. CDR3 sequence: CAIRSGQDNSPLHF. In DNA, the CDR3 is TGTGCCATCAGATCAGGACAGGATAATTCACCCCTCCACTTT.